This T cell receptor (beta chain) was found in a study of T-cell memory formation after mild COVID-19. Turning to the study itself: There were largely donor-specific TCR clusters.

TCRdb redid the calling of the 5' RACE reads with MiXCR, one entry per CDR3 protein. The sample yields hundreds of thousands of distinct CDR3 sequences, more than 15% seen once. Notes on the study in general: Cross-reactive memory appears to have joined, as suggested by some responding clones showing up in pre-infection memory. The CD4+ clones that contracted clustered mainly within CM and EM, and the CD8+ clones concentrated in EMRA.

In its sample, this clonotype was seen many times. As yet, its antigen is unknown. Trimming took 4 bases from V and 5 from J; bases not matched to a gene: 6. The CDR3 runs 15 residues. Germline V gives CDR1 SGHTA, CDR2 FQGNSA. This sequence joins TRBV7-2 and TRBJ2-3; 10 bases line up with TRBD1. The specimen was PBMCs or a T cell subset sorted from them (not recorded which). The sequence was obtained from a young man who had mild COVID-19 (a few samples of this study predate the infection). Cell type and time point are not known. CDR3 region: CASSSSRDRGDTQYF. Here the CDR3 DNA reads TGTGCCAGCAGCTCGTCCCGGGACAGGGGAGATACGCAGTATTTT.